This TCR beta chain was profiled in a study of cytomegalovirus exposure and HLA in healthy donors. Study information: An analysis done earlier identified 100 million to 140 million unique TCR beta sequences from roughly 190 million T cells.

Overall study results and limits: As was reported, the HLA-A and HLA-B alleles of most subjects were accurately predicted from TCR beta sequences. In a later analysis, a missense DCLRE1C variant was linked to TCR beta V- and J-gene trimming. Researchers had no immune exposure information except CMV serostatus available.

The CDR3 consists of 16 residues. The V end lost 1 base, the J end lost 1 base, and 11 bases lay between the germline ends. The germline CDR1 and CDR2 sequences are SGHVS and FNYEAQ. The PCR had 60 Vbeta and 13 Jbeta primers. Sequencing used immunoSEQ multiplex PCR; TCRdb keeps in-frame clones, though not all of them. The data contain approximately 160,000 clones, around four fifths of them singletons. To note about this clone: Its antigen is not identified.

Sequencing was carried out using PBMCs. The chain couples TRBV7-6 to TRBJ2-1; weak D call: TRBD1 (6 bases). The TCR comes from a man younger than 35 in good health and CMV-seropositive. The DNA for the CDR3 is TGTGCCAGCAGCTTAGACAGGGATAATTCCTACAATGAGCAGTTCTTC. This codes for CASSLDRDNSYNEQFF.